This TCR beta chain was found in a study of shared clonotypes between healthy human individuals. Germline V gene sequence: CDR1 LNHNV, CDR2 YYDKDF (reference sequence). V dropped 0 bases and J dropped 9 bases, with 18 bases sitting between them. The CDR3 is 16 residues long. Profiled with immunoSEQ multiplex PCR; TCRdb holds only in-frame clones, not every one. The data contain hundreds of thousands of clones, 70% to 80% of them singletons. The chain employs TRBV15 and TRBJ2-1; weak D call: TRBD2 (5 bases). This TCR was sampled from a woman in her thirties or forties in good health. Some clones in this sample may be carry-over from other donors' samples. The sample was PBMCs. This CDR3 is CATSRDTSGGPGEQFF. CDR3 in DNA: TGTGCCACCAGCAGAGATACCTCCGGCGGGCCGGGTGAGCAGTTCTTC.